What follows is one T cell receptor beta chain and its context. The sample is drawn from a study of cytomegalovirus exposure and HLA in healthy donors. Primers for the PCR totalled 60 Vbeta and 13 Jbeta. The data were produced by immunoSEQ multiplex PCR, yet TCRdb's version contains in-frame clones alone and is incomplete. This table has about 130,000 clones, about 76% appearing once. The material sequenced was PBMCs. This TCR was sampled from a man aged 35 to 55 in good health and CMV-seropositive.

The CDR3, as DNA: TGTGCCAGCAGCTCACACGGGACTGAAGCTTTCTTT. It encodes CASSSHGTEAFF. This sequence joins TRBV7-2 and TRBJ1-1; D is ambiguous. The CDR3 is made up of 12 amino acids. Germline V lookup: CDR1 SGHTA, CDR2 FQGNSA. Trimming removed 4 bases from V and 5 bases from J, with 8 bases in between.